Sequencing of this T cell receptor (beta chain) was carried out in a study of regulatory T cells in long-lasting Graves disease. Study-level points and caveats: Persistent cases of Graves' showed reduced TCR diversity relative to newly diagnosed patients. Persistent disease was associated with favored TRBV28 usage and with favored use of TRBJ1-2 and TRBJ2-5.

This clonotype was detected ten times or more. Its antigen is undetermined. CDR1 is SGHNT, CDR2 YENEEA, per germline. The CDR3 length is 15 residues. V lost 3 bases to trimming and J lost 2 bases; unmatched junction nucleotides: 1. Construction of TCR beta libraries relied on iRepertoire HTBI primers and on Arm-PCR targeting CDR3 regions. Per the authors' pipeline: Sequenced samples collectively carried roughly 60 TRBV and 14 TRBJ segments. Each CDR3 protein is one row after TCRdb ran MiXCR on the multiplex PCR reads. The V and J calls and clone size are TCRdb's, not the authors'. The table records a few hundred thousand distinct CDR3 sequences, 20% of them present only once. Time point indicated: newly diagnosed GD, antithyroid drugs for less than 3 months. Extracted RNA from PBMCs served as the source of the TCR library.

This clonotype was sampled from a female donor with Graves disease. The rearrangement uses TRBV11-3 and TRBJ2-1; 10 positions agree with TRBD2. The sample in question was peripheral blood mononuclear cells (PBMCs), obtained at new diagnosis, from a patient treated with antithyroid drugs. The chain's CDR3 is CASSFLAGAYNEQFF. As DNA, the CDR3 is TGTGCCAGCAGCTTCCTAGCGGGGGCCTACAATGAGCAGTTCTTC. Based on the CDR3 plus reference TRBV11-3 and TRBJ2-1, the full variable domain is EAGVVQSPRYKIIEKKQPVAFWCNPISGHNTLYWYLQNLGQGPELLIRYENEEAVDDSQLPKDRFSAERLKGVDSTLKIQPAELGDSAVYLCASSFLAGAYNEQFFGPGTRLTVL.